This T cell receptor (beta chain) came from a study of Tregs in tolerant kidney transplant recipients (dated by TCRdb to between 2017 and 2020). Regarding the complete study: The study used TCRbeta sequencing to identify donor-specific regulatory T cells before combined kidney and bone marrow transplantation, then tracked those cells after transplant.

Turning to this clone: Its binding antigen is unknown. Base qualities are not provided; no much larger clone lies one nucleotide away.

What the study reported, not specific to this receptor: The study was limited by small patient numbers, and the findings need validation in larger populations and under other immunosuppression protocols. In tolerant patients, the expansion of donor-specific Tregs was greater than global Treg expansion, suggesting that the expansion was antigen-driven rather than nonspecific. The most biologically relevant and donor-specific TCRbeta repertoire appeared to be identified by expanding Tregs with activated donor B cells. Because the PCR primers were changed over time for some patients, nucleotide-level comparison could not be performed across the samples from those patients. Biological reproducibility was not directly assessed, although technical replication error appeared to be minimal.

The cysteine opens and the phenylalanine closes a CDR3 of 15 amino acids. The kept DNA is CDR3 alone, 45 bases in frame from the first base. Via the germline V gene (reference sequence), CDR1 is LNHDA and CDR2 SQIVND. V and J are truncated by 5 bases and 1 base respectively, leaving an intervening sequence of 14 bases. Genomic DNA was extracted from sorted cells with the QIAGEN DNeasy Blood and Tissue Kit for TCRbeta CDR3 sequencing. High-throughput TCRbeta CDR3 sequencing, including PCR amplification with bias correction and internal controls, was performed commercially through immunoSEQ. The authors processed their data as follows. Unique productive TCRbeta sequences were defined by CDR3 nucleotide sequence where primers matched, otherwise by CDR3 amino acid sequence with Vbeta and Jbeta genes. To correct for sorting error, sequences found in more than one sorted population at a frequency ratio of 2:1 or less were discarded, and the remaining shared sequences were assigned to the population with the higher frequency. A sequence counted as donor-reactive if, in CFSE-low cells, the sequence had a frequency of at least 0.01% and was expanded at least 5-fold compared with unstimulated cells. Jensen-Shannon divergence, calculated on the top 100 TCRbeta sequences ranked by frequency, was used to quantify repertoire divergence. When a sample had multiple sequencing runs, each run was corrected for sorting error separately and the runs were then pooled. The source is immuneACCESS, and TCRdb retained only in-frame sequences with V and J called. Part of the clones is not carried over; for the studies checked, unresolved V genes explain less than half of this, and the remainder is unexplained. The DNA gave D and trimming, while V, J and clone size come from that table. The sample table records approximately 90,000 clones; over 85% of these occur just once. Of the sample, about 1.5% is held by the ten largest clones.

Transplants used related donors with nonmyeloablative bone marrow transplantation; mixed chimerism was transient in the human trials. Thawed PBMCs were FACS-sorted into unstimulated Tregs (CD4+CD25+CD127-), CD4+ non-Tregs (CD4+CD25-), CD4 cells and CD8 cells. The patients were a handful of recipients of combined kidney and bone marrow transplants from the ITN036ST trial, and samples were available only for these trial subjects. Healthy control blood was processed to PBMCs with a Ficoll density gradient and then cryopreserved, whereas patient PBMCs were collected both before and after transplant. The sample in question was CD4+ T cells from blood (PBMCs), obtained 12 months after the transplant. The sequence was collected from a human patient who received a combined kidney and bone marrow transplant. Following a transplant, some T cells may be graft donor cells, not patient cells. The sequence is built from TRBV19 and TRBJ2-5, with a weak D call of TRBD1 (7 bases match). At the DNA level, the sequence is TGTGCCAGTAGTCCGGACCAGGGGGGCCAAGAGACCCAGTACTTC. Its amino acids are CASSPDQGGQETQYF.